The following is a T cell receptor (beta chain) sequence with its context. Antigen: not known. Semi-nested PCR with Nested Universal Primer A followed constant-region reverse priming of full-length variable regions. TCRdb independently ran MiXCR on the 5' RACE reads; one entry per CDR3 protein. The data hold over 45,000 distinct CDR3 sequences, with more than 25% observed a single time. CDR1 and CDR2 (germline): DFQATT, SNEGSKA (reference sequence). The V gene lost 4 bases and the J gene lost 4 bases, with 16 bases spanning the gap. This CDR3 is built from 14 residues. Findings of the study overall: Tumor memory CD4+ T cell TCR gene usage clustered with blood and lymph node memory CD4+ cells and lymph node naive CD4+ cells.

The sorted Tregs were CD4+CD25+CD127-/low cells. This chain uses TRBV20-1 with TRBJ1-2, with D possibly being TRBD1 (6 bases). The sequenced sample consisted of tumor-infiltrating Tregs sorted from the breast tumor. The receptor comes from a female donor with breast cancer. In DNA form, the CDR3 reads TGCAGTGCTAAGAAGGGGGGCTATCGCTATGGCTACACCTTC. Residues: CSAKKGGYRYGYTF.